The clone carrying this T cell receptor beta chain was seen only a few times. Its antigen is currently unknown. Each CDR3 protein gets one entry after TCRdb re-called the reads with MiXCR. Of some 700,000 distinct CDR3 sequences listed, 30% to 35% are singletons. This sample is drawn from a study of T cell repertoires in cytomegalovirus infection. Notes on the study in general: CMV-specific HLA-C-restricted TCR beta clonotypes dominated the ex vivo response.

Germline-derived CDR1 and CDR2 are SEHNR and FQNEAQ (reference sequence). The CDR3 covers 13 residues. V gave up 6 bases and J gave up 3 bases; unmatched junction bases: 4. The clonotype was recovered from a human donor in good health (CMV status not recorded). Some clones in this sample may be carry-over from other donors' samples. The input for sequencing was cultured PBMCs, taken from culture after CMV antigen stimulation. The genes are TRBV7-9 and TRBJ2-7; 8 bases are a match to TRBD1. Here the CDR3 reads CASSPRGLYEQYF. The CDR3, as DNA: TGTGCCAGCAGTCCCAGGGGGCTCTACGAGCAGTACTTC. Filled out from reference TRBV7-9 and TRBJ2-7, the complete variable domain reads DTGVSQNPRHKITKRGQNVTFRCDPISEHNRLYWYRQTLGQGPEFLTYFQNEAQLEKSRLLSDRFSAERPKGSFSTLEIQRTEQGDSAMYLCASSPRGLYEQYFGPGTRLTVT.